This entry describes one TCR beta chain. What it binds is not known. This sample stems from a study of T cell responses to AZD1222 COVID-19 vaccine. Study-level findings and limits: At study baseline, merely more than 5 AZD1222 recipients were seropositive. Donors, mostly white British, included more females; clonal diversity was possibly underestimated. Spike-specific TCR repertoires showed rising breadth and depth after two AZD1222 doses.

Assay: immunoSEQ multiplex PCR; the TCRdb copy retains only in-frame clones and omits some. The sample includes 89,000 or so clones, approximately 90% of them seen just once. Germline CDR1 is LNHDA and CDR2 is SQIVND (reference sequence). CDR3 length: 15 residues. V lost 1 base and J 0 bases, leaving 7 bases between the germline ends. The receptor was derived from an adult who received the AZD1222 COVID-19 vaccine. Sequenced material: peripheral blood, taken 28 days after the second AZD1222 dose. The chain carries TRBV19 and TRBJ2-1; D unresolved. The CDR3 here is CASSIAAYSYNEQFF. The DNA for the CDR3 is TGTGCCAGTAGTATAGCGGCGTACTCCTACAATGAGCAGTTCTTC. The full variable domain, with the rest looked up from reference TRBV19 and TRBJ2-1, is DGGITQSPKYLFRKEGQNVTLSCEQNLNHDAMYWYRQDPGQGLRLIYYSQIVNDFQKGDIAEGYSVSREKKESFPLTVTSAQKNPTAFYLCASSIAAYSYNEQFFGPGTRLTVL.